These 22 T cell receptor beta chains were all obtained from the same sample, sequenced in a study of cytomegalovirus exposure and HLA in healthy donors. Measured with immunoSEQ multiplex PCR; TCRdb has only the in-frame clones, and not every one. This sample has about 44,000 clones, with over 85% found just once. Sample: PBMCs. These TCRs come from a woman aged 18-29 years in good health and CMV-seronegative.

V is TRBV7-8 and J is TRBJ2-1; D is perhaps TRBD2 (6 bases). V lost 6 bases and J 1 base, leaving 19 bases between the germline ends. Germline V gene sequence: CDR1 SGHVS, CDR2 FQNEAQ. CDR3 length equals 17 residues. CDR3: CASSPGAGTASYNEQFF. DNA of the CDR3: TGTGCCAGCAGTCCCGGGGCCGGGACTGCGTCCTACAATGAGCAGTTCTTC.

The V gene is TRBV6-5, the J gene TRBJ2-7, with TRBD1 as a possible D gene (5 bases). The CDR3 runs 14 residues. Deletions cut 2 bases from V and 4 bases from J, with 12 bases between. The germline gives CDR1 MNHEY, CDR2 SVGAGI. The CDR3 reads CASSYGPGSYEQYF. The CDR3 region has the DNA TGTGCCAGCAGTTACGGTCCAGGGTCGTACGAGCAGTACTTC.

The chain employs TRBV5-1 and TRBJ1-2; 9 positions agree with TRBD1. This CDR3 spans 15 amino acids. V lost 3 bases, J lost 0 bases, and 3 bases stayed unmatched. Germline V lookup: CDR1 SGHRS, CDR2 YFSETQ. The DNA for the CDR3 is TGCGCCAGCAGCTGGGGACAGGGAGCTAACTATGGCTACACCTTC. Its protein product is CASSWGQGANYGYTF.

The genes are TRBV4-2 and TRBJ2-7; no definite D call. CDR1 LGHNA and CDR2 YNFKEQ come from the germline V gene. V lost 0 bases and J lost 4, with 10 bases in between. This CDR3 spans 14 amino acids. CDR3 DNA: TGTGCCAGCAGCCAAGAGTATGTGCAGTACGAGCAGTACTTC. This codes for CASSQEYVQYEQYF.

This chain links TRBV28 with TRBJ1-5; a possible D gene is TRBD1 (6 bases). Germline V gene sequence: CDR1 MDHEN, CDR2 SYDVKM. The V gene lost 6 bases and the J gene lost 7 bases, with 16 bases spanning the gap. There are 14 residues in the CDR3. The CDR3 sequence: CASSLQGSRQPQHF. The CDR3 nucleotides are TGTGCCAGCAGCCTACAGGGCTCCCGGCAGCCCCAGCATTTT.

The J gene is TRBJ2-1, the V gene TRBV7-9; no clear D. Looked up from germline, CDR1 is SEHNR and CDR2 is FQNEAQ (reference sequence). V lost 6 bases to trimming and J lost 0 bases, with 18 bases between them. The CDR3 extends over 17 amino acids. The CDR3 loop is CASSTRRGYSSYNEQFF. CDR3 nucleotides: TGTGCCAGCAGTACCCGACGAGGATATAGCTCCTACAATGAGCAGTTCTTC.

This clone was observed a single time. CDR3 bases: TGTGCCAGCAGTTTATACGAGGGCCTCTATGGCTACACCTTC. Translated: CASSLYEGLYGYTF. This chain links TRBV28 with TRBJ1-2, with D hard to call. This CDR3 comprises 14 residues. V was cut by 1 base and J by 4 bases, with 10 bases left in between. Germline V gene sequence: CDR1 MDHEN, CDR2 SYDVKM.

The V call is TRBV28, the J call TRBJ2-7; 11 positions agree with TRBD2. The CDR3 sequence is 13 residues long. V shed 7 bases and J 2 bases; nucleotides not matched to a gene: 1. Germline V gene lookup returns CDR1 MDHEN and CDR2 SYDVKM. CDR3 sequence reads: CASKLAGAYEQYF. The DNA for the CDR3 is TGTGCCAGCAAACTAGCGGGGGCCTACGAGCAGTACTTC.

The chain carries TRBV4-1 and TRBJ2-7; D gene ambiguous. The germline V gene encodes CDR1 MGHRA and CDR2 YSYEKL. The CDR3 sequence is 16 residues long. V was cut by 1 base and J by 6 bases, with 19 bases left in between. CDR3 sequence reads: CASSQVGFGSRSEQYF. CDR3 bases: TGCGCCAGCAGCCAAGTCGGTTTCGGGTCTCGCTCCGAGCAGTACTTC.

The V gene is TRBV29-1, the J gene TRBJ2-1; 12 bases are a match to TRBD2. Germline values: CDR1 SQVTM, CDR2 ANQGSEA. With 7 bases clipped from V and 2 bases from J, the junction kept 0 bases outside the gene matches. The length of the CDR3 is 13 residues. The CDR3 sequence: CSGTSGTYNEQFF. CDR3 sequence (DNA): TGCAGCGGGACTAGCGGGACCTACAATGAGCAGTTCTTC.

This clone was detected only a few times. The chain recombines TRBV27 with TRBJ1-6; D is uncertain. Germline V CDR1 and CDR2: MNHEY, SMNVEV (reference sequence). The CDR3 covers 13 residues. V lost 6 bases to trimming and J lost 6 bases, with 9 bases between them. CDR3 bases: TGTGCCAGCAGGAGTACGGTTAATTCACCCCTCCACTTT. Translation: CASRSTVNSPLHF.

The V gene is TRBV5-1, the J gene TRBJ1-3; 7 bases are a match to TRBD1. The CDR3 runs to 15 residues. The V segment lost 0 bases and the J segment 2 bases; nucleotides outside the gene matches: 2. Germline V gene lookup returns CDR1 SGHRS and CDR2 YFSETQ. CDR3 residues: CASSLGTGAGNTIYF. As DNA, the CDR3 is TGCGCCAGCAGCTTGGGCACAGGGGCTGGAAACACCATATATTTT. Complete variable domain (other parts from reference TRBV5-1 and TRBJ1-3): KAGVTQTPRYLIKTRGQQVTLSCSPISGHRSVSWYQQTPGQGLQFLFEYFSETQRNKGNFPGRFSGRQFSNSRSEMNVSTLELGDSALYLCASSLGTGAGNTIYFGEGSWLTVV.

V usage is TRBV7-9 and J usage is TRBJ1-2, with TRBD1 matching over 10 bases. Germline CDR1 is SEHNR and CDR2 is FQNEAQ (reference sequence). V lost 5 bases to trimming and J lost 8 bases; unmatched junction nucleotides: 11. The CDR3 totals 15 residues. CDR3 bases: TGTGCCAGCAGCCAGACAGACAGGGGGCTGGGAGGCTACACCTTC. This codes for CASSQTDRGLGGYTF.

The chain joins TRBV28 to TRBJ1-1; a weak D match, TRBD1 (5 bases). Trimming pared 5 bases from V and 0 bases from J, leaving 19 bases between. The V gene's germline CDR1 is MDHEN and CDR2 SYDVKM. The CDR3 runs to 17 residues. The CDR3 DNA is TGTGCCAGCAGTCTATCCCCCGTGGGGCGGTTGAACACTGAAGCTTTCTTT. Its protein product is CASSLSPVGRLNTEAFF.

This chain's CDR3 is CASSAGTDTEAFF. CDR3 DNA sequence: TGTGCCAGCAGCGCGGGGACAGACACTGAAGCTTTCTTT. The V and J genes are TRBV11-2 and TRBJ1-1, with 7 bases matching TRBD1. The ends lost 5 bases at V and 3 bases at J; junction bases unmatched: 3. This CDR3 is 13 amino acids long. The germline V gene has CDR1 SGHAT and CDR2 FQNNGV.

The V gene is TRBV6-5, the J gene TRBJ1-2, with D unresolved. CDR3 length: 15 amino acids. Germline loops: CDR1 MNHEY, CDR2 SVGAGI. V dropped 0 bases and J dropped 1 base, with 9 bases sitting between them. CDR3 residues: CASSYSGESNYGYTF. CDR3 sequence (DNA): TGTGCCAGCAGTTACTCCGGGGAAAGTAACTATGGCTACACCTTC.

This chain links TRBV2 with TRBJ1-2; D remains ambiguous. The CDR3 runs to 14 residues. V lost 6 bases and J 4 bases, leaving 15 bases between the germline ends. Germline CDR1 reads SNHLY; CDR2 reads FYNNEI. CDR3 DNA sequence: TGTGCCAGCAGATTCTTTCAAGAGGGCTATGGCTACACCTTC. Its protein is CASRFFQEGYGYTF.

The rearrangement uses TRBV28 and TRBJ1-2; D unclear. Germline values: CDR1 MDHEN, CDR2 SYDVKM. The CDR3 runs to 14 residues. Trimming shortened V by 7 bases and J by 0 bases, and 12 bases separated the two germline ends. As DNA, the CDR3 is TGTGCCAGCACTACACCGGGTTCTAACTATGGCTACACCTTC. It codes for CASTTPGSNYGYTF.

This chain joins TRBV7-2 and TRBJ1-1; no clear D gene. This CDR3 is 14 amino acids long. Looked up from germline, CDR1 is SGHTA and CDR2 is FQGNSA. Deletions cut 5 bases from V and 2 bases from J, with 12 bases between. This CDR3 reads CASSPTRSNTEAFF. CDR3 DNA: TGTGCCAGCAGCCCCACCCGGTCCAACACTGAAGCTTTCTTT.

Relative to its sample, this clone is medium-sized. The chain is built from TRBV21-1 and TRBJ1-3; the DNA was not compared with TRBD1, the D call given in the table. TRBV21-1 constitutes a pseudogene. The CDR3 covers 14 residues. The CDR3 region is CASSKDNSGNTIYF. The CDR3 DNA sequence: TGTGCCAGCAGCAAAGACAACTCTGGAAACACCATATATTTT.

The V and J genes are TRBV11-2 and TRBJ2-1; 7 bases map to TRBD2. In germline, CDR1 is SGHAT, CDR2 FQNNGV. The CDR3 extends over 16 amino acids. V trimming: 4 bases; J trimming: 0 bases; junction bases outside the gene matches: 6. The CDR3 nucleotides read TGTGCCAGCAGCTATTTAAGCGGGACCTCCTACAATGAGCAGTTCTTC. Translation: CASSYLSGTSYNEQFF.

V and J are TRBV18 and TRBJ2-5; 12 nucleotides match TRBD2. V lost 0 bases, J lost 4 bases, and 0 bases stayed unmatched. CDR1 and CDR2 (germline): KGHSH, LQKENI. The CDR3 runs 15 residues. CDR3 region: CASSPPGLAGETQYF. CDR3 bases: TGTGCCAGCTCACCACCGGGACTAGCGGGAGAGACCCAGTACTTC.